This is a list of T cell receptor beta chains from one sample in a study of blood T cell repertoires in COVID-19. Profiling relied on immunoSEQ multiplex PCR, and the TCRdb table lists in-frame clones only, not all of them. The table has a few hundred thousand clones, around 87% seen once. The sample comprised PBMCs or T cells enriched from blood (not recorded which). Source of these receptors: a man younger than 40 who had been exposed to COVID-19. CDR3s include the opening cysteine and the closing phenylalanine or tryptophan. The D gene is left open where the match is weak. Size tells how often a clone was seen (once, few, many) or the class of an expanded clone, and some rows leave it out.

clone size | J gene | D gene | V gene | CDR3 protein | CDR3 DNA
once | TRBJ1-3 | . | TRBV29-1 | CSVTGTSGNTIYF | TGCAGCGTCACAGGGACCTCTGGAAACACCATATATTTT
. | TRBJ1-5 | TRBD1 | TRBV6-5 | CASSTGGDGNQPQHF | TGTGCCAGCAGTACAGGGGGGGATGGCAATCAGCCCCAGCATTTT
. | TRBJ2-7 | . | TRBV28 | CASSLGQDSYEQYF | TGTGCCAGCAGTTTGGGACAAGACTCCTACGAGCAGTACTTC
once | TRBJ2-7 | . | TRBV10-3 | CAISESLPTSYEQYF | TGTGCCATCAGTGAGTCTCTCCCTACCTCCTACGAGCAGTACTTC
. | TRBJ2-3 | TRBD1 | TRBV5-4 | CASSLQGAGTDTQYF | TGTGCCAGCAGCTTGCAGGGGGCCGGCACAGATACGCAGTATTTT
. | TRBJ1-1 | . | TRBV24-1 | CATSDGGDTEAFF | TGTGCCACCAGTGATGGGGGGGACACTGAAGCTTTCTTT
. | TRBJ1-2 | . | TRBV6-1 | CASSDWTPWGYTF | TGTGCCAGCAGTGATTGGACACCTTGGGGCTACACCTTC
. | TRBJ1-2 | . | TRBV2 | CASSSTYGYTF | TGTGCCAGCAGCTCTACCTATGGCTACACCTTC
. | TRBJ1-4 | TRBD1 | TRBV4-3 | CASSPSRGSEKLFF | TGCGCCAGCAGCCCCAGCAGGGGGAGTGAAAAACTGTTTTTT
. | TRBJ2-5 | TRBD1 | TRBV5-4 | CASSLGQGFVETQYF | TGTGCCAGCAGCCTTGGACAGGGATTCGTGGAGACCCAGTACTTC
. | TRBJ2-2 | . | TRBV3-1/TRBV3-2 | CASSRWKQANTGELFF | TGTGCCAGCAGCCGTTGGAAACAGGCGAACACCGGGGAGCTGTTTTTT
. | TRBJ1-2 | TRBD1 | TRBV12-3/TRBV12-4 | CASSRTGYGYTF | TGTGCCAGCAGCCGGACAGGGTATGGCTACACCTTC
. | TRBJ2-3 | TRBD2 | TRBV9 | CASSPTSGVPTDTQYF | TGTGCCAGCAGCCCTACTAGCGGGGTCCCCACAGATACGCAGTATTTT
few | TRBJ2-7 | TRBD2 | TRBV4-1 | CASSQGGSGGLYEQYF | TGCGCCAGCAGCCAAGGCGGTAGCGGGGGCCTCTACGAGCAGTACTTC